A selection of T cell receptor beta chains follows, all from one sample in a study of blood T cell repertoires in COVID-19. Assay used: immunoSEQ multiplex PCR; TCRdb lists only in-frame clones, some missing. This table has roughly 46,000 clones, 80% to 90% appearing once. Sequencing used peripheral blood. The receptor source for this set is a human donor with active COVID-19. The donor label of this sample is uncertain. CDR3s leave out the opening cysteine and the closing phenylalanine or tryptophan.

>TRBV23-1|TRBJ2-7
ASTPLMGHRSYEQY
>TRBV28|TRBJ1-5
ASRRDRVPNQPQH
>TRBV6-1|TRBJ2-2
ASSDQTDTGELF
>TRBV9|TRBJ2-1
ASSLLAGIYNEQF
>TRBV5-1|TRBJ2-7
ASSTGGLSYEQY
>TRBV19|TRBJ2-4
ASSPPREVGTGVSKNIQY
>TRBV10-1|TRBJ2-5
ASSELSGGSPQY
>TRBV2|TRBJ1-4
ASREPTGTMRKLF
>TRBV11-3|TRBJ2-3
ASSQGGYSTDTQY
>TRBV19|TRBJ1-1
ASSIETAGGYNTEAF
>TRBV30|TRBJ2-7
AWAPDRGYYEQY
>TRBV5-5|TRBJ2-3
ASSLQLAGVTDTQY
>TRBV7-8|TRBJ2-3
ASSFGLAGGLTDTQY
>TRBV4-2|TRBJ2-5
ASSQGQEQETQY
>TRBV28|TRBJ2-1
ASSPFTTGTYNEQF
>TRBV9|TRBJ2-1
ASSVEIGRVEF
>TRBV4-1|TRBJ2-6
ASSPKTGANVLT
>TRBV27|TRBJ2-5
ASSLWTGSQETQY
>TRBV2|TRBJ1-4
ASNRGGEKLF
>TRBV5-4|TRBJ2-3
ASSPRLAGLRDTQY
>TRBV27|TRBJ1-6
ASSLEQDRLSPLH
>TRBV29-1|TRBJ2-4
SVGDLGIQY
>TRBV7-3|TRBJ2-1
ASSFRTLAGEDNEQF
>TRBV11-2|TRBJ1-4
ASSLVGEKLF
>TRBV6-5|TRBJ1-6
ASSQDRDPAPLH
>TRBV10-1|TRBJ2-7
ASSVRPTGDEQY
>TRBV30|TRBJ2-7
AWSDRGLTNWTYEQY
>TRBV21-1|TRBJ2-5
ASSKANYRDTKQETQY